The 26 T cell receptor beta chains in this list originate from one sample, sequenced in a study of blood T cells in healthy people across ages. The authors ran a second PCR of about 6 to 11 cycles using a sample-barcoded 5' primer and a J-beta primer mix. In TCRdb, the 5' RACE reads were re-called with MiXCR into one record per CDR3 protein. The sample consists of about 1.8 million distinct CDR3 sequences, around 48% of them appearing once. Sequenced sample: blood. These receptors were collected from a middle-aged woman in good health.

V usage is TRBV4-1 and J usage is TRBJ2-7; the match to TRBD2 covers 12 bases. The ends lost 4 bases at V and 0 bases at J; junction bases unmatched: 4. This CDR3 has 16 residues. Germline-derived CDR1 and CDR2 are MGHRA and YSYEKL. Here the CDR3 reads CASSRELAGGSYEQYF. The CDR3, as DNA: TGCGCCAGCAGCCGAGAACTAGCGGGGGGCTCCTACGAGCAGTACTTC.

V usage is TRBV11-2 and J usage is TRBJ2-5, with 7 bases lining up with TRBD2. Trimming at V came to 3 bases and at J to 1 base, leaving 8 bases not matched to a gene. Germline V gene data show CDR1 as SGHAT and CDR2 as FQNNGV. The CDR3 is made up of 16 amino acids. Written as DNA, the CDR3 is TGTGCCAGCAGCTTCGGCTTAATAGCGGGCCAAGAGACCCAGTACTTC. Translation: CASSFGLIAGQETQYF.

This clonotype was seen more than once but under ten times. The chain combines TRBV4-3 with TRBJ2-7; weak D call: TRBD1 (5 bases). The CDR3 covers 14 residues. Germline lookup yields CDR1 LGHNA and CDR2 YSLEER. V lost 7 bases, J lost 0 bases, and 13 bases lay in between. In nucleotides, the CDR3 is TGCGCCAGCATCACTAAGGGGTTCTCCTACGAGCAGTACTTC. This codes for CASITKGFSYEQYF.

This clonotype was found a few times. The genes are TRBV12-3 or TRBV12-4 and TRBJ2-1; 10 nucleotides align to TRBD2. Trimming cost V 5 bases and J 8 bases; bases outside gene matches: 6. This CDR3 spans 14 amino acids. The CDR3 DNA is TGTGCCAGCAGTCAGCGGGGGGGCCTGGATGAGCAGTTCTTC. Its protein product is CASSQRGGLDEQFF.

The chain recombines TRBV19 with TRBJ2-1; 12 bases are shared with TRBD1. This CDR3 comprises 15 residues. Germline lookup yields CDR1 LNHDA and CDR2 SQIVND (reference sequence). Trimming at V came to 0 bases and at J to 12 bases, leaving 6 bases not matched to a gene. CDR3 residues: CASSIEPGQGAVQFF. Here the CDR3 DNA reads TGTGCCAGTAGTATAGAGCCGGGACAGGGGGCGGTGCAGTTCTTC.

The CDR3 DNA reads as TGCGCCAGCAGCCAGCGACTAGGAGGGGGCGGTGAGCAGTTCTTC. Protein sequence: CASSQRLGGGGEQFF. The rearrangement uses TRBV4-3 and TRBJ2-1; D perhaps matches TRBD1 (7 bases). V lost 3 bases, J lost 9 bases, and 18 bases lay in between. Germline assignment: CDR1 LGHNA and CDR2 YSLEER. This CDR3 is 15 amino acids long.

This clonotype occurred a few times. The CDR3, as DNA: TGCAGTGCTAGAGATCCTAGTAGGGGCCAACAAGAGACCCAGTACTTC. This codes for CSARDPSRGQQETQYF. V and J are TRBV20-1 and TRBJ2-7; possible D gene TRBD1, 5 bases. The J call may be in error: the DNA end matches TRBJ2-5 better. CDR3 length equals 16 residues. Germline V CDR1 and CDR2: DFQATT, SNEGSKA (reference sequence).

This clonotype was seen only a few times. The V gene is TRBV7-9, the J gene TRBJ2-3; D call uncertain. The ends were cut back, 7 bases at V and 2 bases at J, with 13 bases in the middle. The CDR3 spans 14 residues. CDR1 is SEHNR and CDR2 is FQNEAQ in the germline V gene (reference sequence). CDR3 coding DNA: TGTGCCAGCACCGACCTGACATACACAGATACGCAGTATTTT. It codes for CASTDLTYTDTQYF. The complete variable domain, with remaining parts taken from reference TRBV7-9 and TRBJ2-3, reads DTGVSQNPRHKITKRGQNVTFRCDPISEHNRLYWYRQTLGQGPEFLTYFQNEAQLEKSRLLSDRFSAERPKGSFSTLEIQRTEQGDSAMYLCASTDLTYTDTQYFGPGTRLTVL.

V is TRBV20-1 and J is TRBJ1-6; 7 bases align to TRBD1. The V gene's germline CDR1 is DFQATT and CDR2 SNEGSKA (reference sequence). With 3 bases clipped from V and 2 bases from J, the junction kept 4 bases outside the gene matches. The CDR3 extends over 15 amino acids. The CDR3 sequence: CSARGTVAYNSPLHF. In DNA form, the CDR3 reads TGCAGTGCTAGGGGGACAGTAGCCTATAATTCACCCCTCCACTTT.

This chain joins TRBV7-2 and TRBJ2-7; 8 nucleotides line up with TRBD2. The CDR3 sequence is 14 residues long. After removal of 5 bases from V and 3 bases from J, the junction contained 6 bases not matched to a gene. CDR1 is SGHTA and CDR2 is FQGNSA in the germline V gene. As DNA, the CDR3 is TGTGCCAGCAGCATTAGCGGGGTAAACTACGAGCAGTACTTC. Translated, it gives CASSISGVNYEQYF. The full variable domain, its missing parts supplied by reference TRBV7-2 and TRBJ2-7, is GAGVSQSPSNKVTEKGKDVELRCDPISGHTALYWYRQSLGQGLEFLIYFQGNSAPDKSGLPSDRFSAERTGGSVSTLTIQRTQQEDSAVYLCASSISGVNYEQYFGPGTRLTVT.

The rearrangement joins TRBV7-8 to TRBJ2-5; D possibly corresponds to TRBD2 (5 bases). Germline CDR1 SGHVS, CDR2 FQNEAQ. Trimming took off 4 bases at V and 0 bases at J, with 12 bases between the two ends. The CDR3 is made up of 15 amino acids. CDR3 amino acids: CASSSQGLYQETQYF. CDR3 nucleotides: TGTGCCAGCAGCTCCCAAGGACTGTACCAAGAGACCCAGTACTTC.

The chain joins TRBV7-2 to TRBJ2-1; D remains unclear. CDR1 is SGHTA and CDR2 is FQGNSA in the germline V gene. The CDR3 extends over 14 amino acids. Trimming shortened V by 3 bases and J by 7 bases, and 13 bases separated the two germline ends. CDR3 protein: CASSFALFGNEQFF. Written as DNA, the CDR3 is TGTGCCAGCAGCTTTGCCCTATTCGGGAATGAGCAGTTCTTC. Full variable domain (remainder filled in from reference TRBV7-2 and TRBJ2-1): GAGVSQSPSNKVTEKGKDVELRCDPISGHTALYWYRQSLGQGLEFLIYFQGNSAPDKSGLPSDRFSAERTGGSVSTLTIQRTQQEDSAVYLCASSFALFGNEQFFGPGTRLTVL.

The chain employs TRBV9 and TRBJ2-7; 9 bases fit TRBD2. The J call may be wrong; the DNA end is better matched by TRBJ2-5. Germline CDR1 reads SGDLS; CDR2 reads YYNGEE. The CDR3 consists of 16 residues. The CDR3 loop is CASSSRGSGGKETQYF. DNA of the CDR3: TGTGCCAGCAGCTCCCGGGGTAGCGGGGGAAAAGAGACCCAGTACTTC.

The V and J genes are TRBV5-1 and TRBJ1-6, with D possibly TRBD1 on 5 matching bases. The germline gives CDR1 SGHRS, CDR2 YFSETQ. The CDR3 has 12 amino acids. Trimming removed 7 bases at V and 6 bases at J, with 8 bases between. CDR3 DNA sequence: TGCGCCAGCGGGACCACTAATTCACCCCTCCACTTT. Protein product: CASGTTNSPLHF. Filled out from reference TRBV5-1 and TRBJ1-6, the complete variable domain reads KAGVTQTPRYLIKTRGQQVTLSCSPISGHRSVSWYQQTPGQGLQFLFEYFSETQRNKGNFPGRFSGRQFSNSRSEMNVSTLELGDSALYLCASGTTNSPLHFGNGTRLTVT.

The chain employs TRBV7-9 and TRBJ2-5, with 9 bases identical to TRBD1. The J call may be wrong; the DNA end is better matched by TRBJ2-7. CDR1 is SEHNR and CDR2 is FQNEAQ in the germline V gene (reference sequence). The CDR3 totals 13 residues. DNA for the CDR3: TGTGCCAGCAGCGGGCAGGGACAGGGCGAGCAGTACTTC. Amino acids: CASSGQGQGEQYF.

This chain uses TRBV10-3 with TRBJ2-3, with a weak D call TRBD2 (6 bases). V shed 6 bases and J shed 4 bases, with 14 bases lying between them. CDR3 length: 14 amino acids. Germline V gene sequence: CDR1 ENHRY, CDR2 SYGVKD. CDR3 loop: CAIRERVKADTQYF. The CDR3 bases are TGTGCCATCAGGGAGCGGGTCAAGGCAGATACGCAGTATTTT.

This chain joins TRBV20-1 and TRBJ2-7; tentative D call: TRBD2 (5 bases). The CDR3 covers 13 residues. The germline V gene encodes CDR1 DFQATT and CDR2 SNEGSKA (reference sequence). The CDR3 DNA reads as TGCACCGAAGGAGGATCCAAAAGAGACGAGCAGTACTTC. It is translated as CTEGGSKRDEQYF.

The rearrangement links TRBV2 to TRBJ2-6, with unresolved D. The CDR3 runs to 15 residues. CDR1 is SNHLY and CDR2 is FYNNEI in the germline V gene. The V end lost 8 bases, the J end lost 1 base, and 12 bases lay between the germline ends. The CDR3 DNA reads TGTGCCAGCGGACGGTCCCAGTCTGGGGCCAACGTCCTGACTTTC. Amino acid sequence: CASGRSQSGANVLTF.

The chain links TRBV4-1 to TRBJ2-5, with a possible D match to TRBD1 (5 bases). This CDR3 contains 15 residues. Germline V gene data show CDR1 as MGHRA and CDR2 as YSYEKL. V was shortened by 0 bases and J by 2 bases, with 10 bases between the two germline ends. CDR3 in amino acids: CASSQDGAGQETQYF. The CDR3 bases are TGCGCCAGCAGCCAAGATGGGGCCGGGCAAGAGACCCAGTACTTC.

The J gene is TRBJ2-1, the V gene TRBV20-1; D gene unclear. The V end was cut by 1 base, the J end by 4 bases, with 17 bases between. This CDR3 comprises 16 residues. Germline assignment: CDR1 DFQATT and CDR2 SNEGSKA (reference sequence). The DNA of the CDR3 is TGCAGTGCTAGAGGAAACGAGGTTTCGAGATACAATGAGCAGTTCTTC. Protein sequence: CSARGNEVSRYNEQFF.

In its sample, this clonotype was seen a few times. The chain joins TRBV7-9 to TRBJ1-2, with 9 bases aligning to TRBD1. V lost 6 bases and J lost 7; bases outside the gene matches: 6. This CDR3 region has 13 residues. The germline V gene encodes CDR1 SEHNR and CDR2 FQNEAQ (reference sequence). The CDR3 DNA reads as TGTGCCAGCAGGAAAACAGGGGGCCCTGGCTACACCTTC. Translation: CASRKTGGPGYTF.

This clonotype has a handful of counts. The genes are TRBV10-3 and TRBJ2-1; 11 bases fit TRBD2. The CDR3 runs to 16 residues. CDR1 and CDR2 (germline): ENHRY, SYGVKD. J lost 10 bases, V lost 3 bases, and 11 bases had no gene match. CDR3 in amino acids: CAISDPGSGGASEQFF. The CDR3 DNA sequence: TGTGCCATCAGTGACCCCGGTAGCGGGGGGGCTAGCGAGCAGTTCTTC.

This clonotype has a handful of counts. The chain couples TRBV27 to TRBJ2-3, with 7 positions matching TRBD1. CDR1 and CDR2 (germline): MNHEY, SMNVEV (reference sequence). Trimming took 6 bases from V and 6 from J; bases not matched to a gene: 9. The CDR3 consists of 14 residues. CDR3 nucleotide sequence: TGTGCCAGCAGGACCGGACAGGTGACGGATACGCAGTATTTT. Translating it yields CASRTGQVTDTQYF.

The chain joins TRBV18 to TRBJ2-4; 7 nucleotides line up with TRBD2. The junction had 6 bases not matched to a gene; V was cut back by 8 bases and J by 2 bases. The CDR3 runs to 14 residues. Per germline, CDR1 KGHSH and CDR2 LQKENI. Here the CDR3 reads CASLRGGSKNIQYF. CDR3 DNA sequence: TGTGCCAGCCTGCGGGGAGGGTCCAAAAACATTCAGTACTTC.

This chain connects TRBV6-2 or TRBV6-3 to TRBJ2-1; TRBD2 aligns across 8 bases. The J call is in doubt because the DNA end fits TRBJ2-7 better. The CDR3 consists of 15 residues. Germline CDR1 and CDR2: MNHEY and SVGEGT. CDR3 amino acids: CASTWSGGLYNEQYF. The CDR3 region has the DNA TGTGCCAGCACATGGAGCGGGGGACTCTACAATGAGCAGTACTTC.

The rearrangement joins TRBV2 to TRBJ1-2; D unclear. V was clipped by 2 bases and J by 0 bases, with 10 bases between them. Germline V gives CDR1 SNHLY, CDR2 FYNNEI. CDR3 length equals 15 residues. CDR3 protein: CASSEISSSNYGYTF. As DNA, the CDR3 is TGTGCCAGCAGTGAAATCAGCAGTTCTAACTATGGCTACACCTTC.